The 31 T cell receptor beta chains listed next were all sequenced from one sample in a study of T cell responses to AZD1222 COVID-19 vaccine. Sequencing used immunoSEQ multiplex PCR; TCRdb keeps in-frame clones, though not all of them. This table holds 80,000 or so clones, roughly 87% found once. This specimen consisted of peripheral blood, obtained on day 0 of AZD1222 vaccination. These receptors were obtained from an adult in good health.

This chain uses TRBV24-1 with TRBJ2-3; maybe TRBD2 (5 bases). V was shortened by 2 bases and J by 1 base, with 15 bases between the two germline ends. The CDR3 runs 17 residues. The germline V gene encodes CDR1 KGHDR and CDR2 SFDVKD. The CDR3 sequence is CATSDSPSGGGTDTQYF. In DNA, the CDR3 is TGTGCCACCAGTGATTCCCCGAGTGGAGGCGGCACAGATACGCAGTATTTT.

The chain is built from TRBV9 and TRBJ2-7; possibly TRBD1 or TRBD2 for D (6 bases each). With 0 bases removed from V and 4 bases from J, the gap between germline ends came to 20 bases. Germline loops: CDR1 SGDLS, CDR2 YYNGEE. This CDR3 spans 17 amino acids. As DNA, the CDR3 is TGTGCCAGCAGCGTAGCGGCGGGACACGGTGGGGATTACGAGCAGTACTTC. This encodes CASSVAAGHGGDYEQYF.

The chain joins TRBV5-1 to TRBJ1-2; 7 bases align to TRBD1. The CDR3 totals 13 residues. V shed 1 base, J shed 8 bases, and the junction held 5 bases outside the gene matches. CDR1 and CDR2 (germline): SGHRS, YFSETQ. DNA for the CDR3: TGCGCCAGCAGCTTGAGGCAGGGGGAAGGCTACACCTTC. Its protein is CASSLRQGEGYTF.

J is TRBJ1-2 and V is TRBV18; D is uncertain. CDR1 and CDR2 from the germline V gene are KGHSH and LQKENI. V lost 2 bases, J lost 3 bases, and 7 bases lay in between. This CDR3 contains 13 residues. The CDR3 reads CASSPETHYGYTF. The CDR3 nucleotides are TGTGCCAGCTCACCAGAAACTCACTATGGCTACACCTTC.

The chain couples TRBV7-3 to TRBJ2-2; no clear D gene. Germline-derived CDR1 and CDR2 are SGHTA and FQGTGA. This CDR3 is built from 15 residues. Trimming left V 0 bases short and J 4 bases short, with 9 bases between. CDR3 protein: CASSLTPATTGELFF. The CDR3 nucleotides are TGTGCCAGCAGCTTAACCCCCGCGACCACCGGGGAGCTGTTTTTT. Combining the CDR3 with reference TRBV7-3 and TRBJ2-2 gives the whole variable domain GAGVSQTPSNKVTEKGKYVELRCDPISGHTALYWYRQSLGQGPEFLIYFQGTGAADDSGLPNDRFFAVRPEGSVSTLKIQRTERGDSAVYLCASSLTPATTGELFFGEGSRLTVL.

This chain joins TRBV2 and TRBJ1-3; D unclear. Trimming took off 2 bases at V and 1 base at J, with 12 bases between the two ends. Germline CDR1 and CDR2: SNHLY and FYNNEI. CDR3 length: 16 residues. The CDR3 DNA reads TGTGCCAGCAGTGAACTCCAGACTCTTTCTGGAAACACCATATATTTT. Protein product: CASSELQTLSGNTIYF. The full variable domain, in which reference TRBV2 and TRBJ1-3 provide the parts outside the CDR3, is EPEVTQTPSHQVTQMGQEVILRCVPISNHLYFYWYRQILGQKVEFLVSFYNNEISEKSEIFDDQFSVERPDGSNFTLKIRSTKLEDSAMYFCASSELQTLSGNTIYFGEGSWLTVV.

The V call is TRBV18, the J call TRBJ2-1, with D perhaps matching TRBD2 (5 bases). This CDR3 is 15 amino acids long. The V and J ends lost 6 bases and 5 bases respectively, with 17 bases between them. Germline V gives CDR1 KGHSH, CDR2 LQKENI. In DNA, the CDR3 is TGTGCCAGCTCGTCAGTTGCGAGGGCCGACAATGAGCAGTTCTTC. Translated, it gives CASSSVARADNEQFF. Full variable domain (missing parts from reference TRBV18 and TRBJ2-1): NAGVMQNPRHLVRRRGQEARLRCSPMKGHSHVYWYRQLPEEGLKFMVYLQKENIIDESGMPKERFSAEFPKEGPSILRIQQVVRGDSAAYFCASSSVARADNEQFFGPGTRLTVL.

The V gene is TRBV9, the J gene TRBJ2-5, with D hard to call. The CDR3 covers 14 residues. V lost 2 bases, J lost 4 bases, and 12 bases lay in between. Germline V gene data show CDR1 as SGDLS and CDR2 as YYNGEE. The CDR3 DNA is TGTGCCAGCAGCGTTTCAGCCCAGGTAGAGACCCAGTACTTC. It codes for CASSVSAQVETQYF. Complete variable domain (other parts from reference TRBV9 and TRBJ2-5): DSGVTQTPKHLITATGQRVTLRCSPRSGDLSVYWYQQSLDQGLQFLIQYYNGEERAKGNILERFSAQQFPDLHSELNLSSLELGDSALYFCASSVSAQVETQYFGPGTRLLVL.

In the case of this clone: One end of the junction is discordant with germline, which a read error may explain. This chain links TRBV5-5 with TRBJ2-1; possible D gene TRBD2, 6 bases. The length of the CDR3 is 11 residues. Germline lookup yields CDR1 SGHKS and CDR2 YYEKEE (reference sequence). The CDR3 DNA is TGTGCCAGCAGCTTGTCGGCTAGCGATGTCTTC. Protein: CASSLSASDVF.

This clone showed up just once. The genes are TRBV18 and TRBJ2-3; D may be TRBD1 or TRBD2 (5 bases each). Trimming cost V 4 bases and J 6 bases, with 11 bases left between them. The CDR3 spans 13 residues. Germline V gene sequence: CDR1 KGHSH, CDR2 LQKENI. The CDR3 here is CASSRDAGDTQYF. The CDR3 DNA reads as TGTGCCAGCTCACGGGACGCCGGGGATACGCAGTATTTT.

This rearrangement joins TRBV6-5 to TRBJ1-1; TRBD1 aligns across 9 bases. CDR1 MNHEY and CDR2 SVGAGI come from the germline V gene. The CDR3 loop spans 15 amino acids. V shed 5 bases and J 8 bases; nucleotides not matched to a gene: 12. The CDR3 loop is CASSPSRDRAGEAFF. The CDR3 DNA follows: TGTGCCAGCAGTCCCAGCCGGGACAGGGCGGGAGAAGCTTTCTTT.

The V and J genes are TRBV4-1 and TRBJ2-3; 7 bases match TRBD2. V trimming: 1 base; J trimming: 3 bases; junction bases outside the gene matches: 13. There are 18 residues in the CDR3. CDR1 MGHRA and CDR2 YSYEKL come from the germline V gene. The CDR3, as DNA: TGCGCCAGCAGCCAAGGATGGATTAGGGGCGGGAGAACAGATACGCAGTATTTT. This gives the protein CASSQGWIRGGRTDTQYF.

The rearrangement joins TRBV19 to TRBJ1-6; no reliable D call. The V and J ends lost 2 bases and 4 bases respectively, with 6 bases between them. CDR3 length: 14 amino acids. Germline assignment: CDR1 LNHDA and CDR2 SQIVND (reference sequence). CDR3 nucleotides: TGTGCCAGTAGTATATTGGGTTATAATTCACCCCTCCACTTT. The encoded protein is CASSILGYNSPLHF.

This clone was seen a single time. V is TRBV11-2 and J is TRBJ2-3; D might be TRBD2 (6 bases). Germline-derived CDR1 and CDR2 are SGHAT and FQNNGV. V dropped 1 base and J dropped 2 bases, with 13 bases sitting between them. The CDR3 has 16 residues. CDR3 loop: CASSLGSGLLTDTQYF. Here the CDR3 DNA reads TGTGCCAGCAGCTTAGGAAGCGGACTACTCACAGATACGCAGTATTTT.

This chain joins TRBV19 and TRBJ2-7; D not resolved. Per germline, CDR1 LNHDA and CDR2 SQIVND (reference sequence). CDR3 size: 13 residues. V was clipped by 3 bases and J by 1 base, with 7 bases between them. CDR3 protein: CASSIVESYEQYF. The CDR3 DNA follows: TGTGCCAGTAGTATTGTAGAGTCCTACGAGCAGTACTTC.

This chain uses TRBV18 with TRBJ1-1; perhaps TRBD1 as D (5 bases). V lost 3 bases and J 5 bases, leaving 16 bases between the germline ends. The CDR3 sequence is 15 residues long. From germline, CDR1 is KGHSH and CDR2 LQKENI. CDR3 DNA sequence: TGTGCCAGCTCACCCTTGACAGCGGGGGAGACTGAAGCTTTCTTT. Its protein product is CASSPLTAGETEAFF.

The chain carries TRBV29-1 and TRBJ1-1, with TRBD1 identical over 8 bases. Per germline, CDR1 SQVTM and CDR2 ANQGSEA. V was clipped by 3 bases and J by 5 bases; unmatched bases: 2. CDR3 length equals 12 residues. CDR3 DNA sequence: TGCAGCGTTGACAGGGGGCTTACTGAAGCTTTCTTT. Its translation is CSVDRGLTEAFF.

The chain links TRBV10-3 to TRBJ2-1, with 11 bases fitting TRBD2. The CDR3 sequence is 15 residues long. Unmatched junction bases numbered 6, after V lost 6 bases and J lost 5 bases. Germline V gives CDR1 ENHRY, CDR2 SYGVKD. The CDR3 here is CAIRLGTSGDNEQFF. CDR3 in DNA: TGTGCCATCAGACTCGGGACTAGCGGTGACAATGAGCAGTTCTTC.

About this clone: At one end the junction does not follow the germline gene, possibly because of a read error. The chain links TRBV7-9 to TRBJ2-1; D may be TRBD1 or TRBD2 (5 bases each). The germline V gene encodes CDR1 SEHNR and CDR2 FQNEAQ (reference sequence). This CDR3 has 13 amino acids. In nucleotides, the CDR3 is TGTGCCAGCAGCGAAGGGTATACCTTCCGAGGGGTCTTC. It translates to CASSEGYTFRGVF.

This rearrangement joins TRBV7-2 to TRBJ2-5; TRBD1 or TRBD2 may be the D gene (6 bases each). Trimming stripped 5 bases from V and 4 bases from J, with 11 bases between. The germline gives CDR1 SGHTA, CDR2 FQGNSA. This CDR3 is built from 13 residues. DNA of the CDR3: TGTGCCAGCAGCCCCGGAGGGGGAGAGACCCAGTACTTC. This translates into CASSPGGGETQYF.

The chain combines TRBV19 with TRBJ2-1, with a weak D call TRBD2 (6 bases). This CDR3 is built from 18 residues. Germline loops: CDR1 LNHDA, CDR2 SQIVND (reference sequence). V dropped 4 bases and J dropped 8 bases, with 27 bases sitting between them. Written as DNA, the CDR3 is TGTGCCAGTAGTACCCTTGTCTCTGGGGGACTGTTAGCTCATGAGCAGTTCTTC. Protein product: CASSTLVSGGLLAHEQFF.

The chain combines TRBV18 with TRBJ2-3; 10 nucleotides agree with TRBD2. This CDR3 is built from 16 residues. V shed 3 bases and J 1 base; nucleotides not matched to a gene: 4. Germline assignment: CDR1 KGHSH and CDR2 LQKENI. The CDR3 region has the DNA TGTGCCAGCTCACCCGGGCTAGCGGGGGGCACAGATACGCAGTATTTT. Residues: CASSPGLAGGTDTQYF. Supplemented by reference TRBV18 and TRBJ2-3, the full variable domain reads NAGVMQNPRHLVRRRGQEARLRCSPMKGHSHVYWYRQLPEEGLKFMVYLQKENIIDESGMPKERFSAEFPKEGPSILRIQQVVRGDSAAYFCASSPGLAGGTDTQYFGPGTRLTVL.

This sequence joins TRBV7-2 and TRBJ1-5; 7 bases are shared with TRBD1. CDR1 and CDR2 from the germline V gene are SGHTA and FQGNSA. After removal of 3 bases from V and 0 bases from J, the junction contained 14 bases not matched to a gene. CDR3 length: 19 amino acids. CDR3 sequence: CASSLTSGGGVYSNQPQHF. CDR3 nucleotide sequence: TGTGCCAGCAGCTTGACCTCAGGGGGTGGGGTATATAGCAATCAGCCCCAGCATTTT. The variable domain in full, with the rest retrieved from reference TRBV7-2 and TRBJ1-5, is GAGVSQSPSNKVTEKGKDVELRCDPISGHTALYWYRQSLGQGLEFLIYFQGNSAPDKSGLPSDRFSAERTGGSVSTLTIQRTQQEDSAVYLCASSLTSGGGVYSNQPQHFGDGTRLSIL.

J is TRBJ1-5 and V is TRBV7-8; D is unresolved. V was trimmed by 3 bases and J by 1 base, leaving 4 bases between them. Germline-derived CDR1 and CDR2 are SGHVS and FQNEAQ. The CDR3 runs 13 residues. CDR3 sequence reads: CASSFDSNQPQHF. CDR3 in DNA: TGTGCCAGCAGCTTTGACAGCAATCAGCCCCAGCATTTT.

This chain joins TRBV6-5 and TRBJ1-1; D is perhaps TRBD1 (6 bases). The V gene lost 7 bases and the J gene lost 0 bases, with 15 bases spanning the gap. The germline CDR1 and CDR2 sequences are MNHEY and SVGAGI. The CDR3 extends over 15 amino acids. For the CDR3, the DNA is TGTGCCAGCAAAGCGGGGGCGATAATGAACACTGAAGCTTTCTTT. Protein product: CASKAGAIMNTEAFF.

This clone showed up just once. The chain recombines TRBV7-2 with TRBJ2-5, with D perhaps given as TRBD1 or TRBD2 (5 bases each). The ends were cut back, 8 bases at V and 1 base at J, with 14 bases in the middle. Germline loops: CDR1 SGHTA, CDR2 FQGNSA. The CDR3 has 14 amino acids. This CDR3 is CASEGQTVQETQYF. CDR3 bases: TGTGCCAGCGAGGGGCAGACAGTCCAAGAGACCCAGTACTTC.

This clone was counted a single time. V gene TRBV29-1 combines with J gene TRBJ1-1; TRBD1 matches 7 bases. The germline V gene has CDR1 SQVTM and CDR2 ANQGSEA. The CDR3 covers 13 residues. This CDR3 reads CSHTGVLNTEAFF. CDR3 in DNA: TGCAGTCATACAGGGGTCCTGAACACTGAAGCTTTCTTT.

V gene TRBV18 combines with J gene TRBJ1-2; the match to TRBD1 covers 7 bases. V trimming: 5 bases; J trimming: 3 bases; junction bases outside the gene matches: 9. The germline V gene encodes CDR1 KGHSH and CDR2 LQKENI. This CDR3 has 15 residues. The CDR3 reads CASSSDQGVDYGYTF. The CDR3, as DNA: TGTGCCAGCTCATCTGATCAGGGGGTTGACTATGGCTACACCTTC.

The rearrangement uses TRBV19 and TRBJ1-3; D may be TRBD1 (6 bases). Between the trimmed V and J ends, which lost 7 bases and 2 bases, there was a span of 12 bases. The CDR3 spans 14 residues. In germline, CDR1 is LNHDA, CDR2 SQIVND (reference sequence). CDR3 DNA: TGTGCCAGTATTACACAGGGAACTGGAAACACCATATATTTT. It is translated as CASITQGTGNTIYF.

The chain's CDR3 is CASSPQRIPNTEAFF. DNA of the CDR3: TGTGCCAGCAGCCCGCAAAGGATCCCGAACACTGAAGCTTTCTTT. The rearrangement links TRBV7-9 to TRBJ1-1, with unresolved D. Looked up from germline, CDR1 is SEHNR and CDR2 is FQNEAQ (reference sequence). V gave up 5 bases and J gave up 1 base, with 14 bases separating them. This CDR3 has 15 amino acids.

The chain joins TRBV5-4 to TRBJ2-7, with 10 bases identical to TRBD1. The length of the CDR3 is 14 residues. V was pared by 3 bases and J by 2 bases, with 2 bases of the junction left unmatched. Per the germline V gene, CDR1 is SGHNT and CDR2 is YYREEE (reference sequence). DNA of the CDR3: TGTGCCAGCAGCTGGGGGACAGGGGCCTACGAGCAGTACTTC. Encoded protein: CASSWGTGAYEQYF.